This T cell receptor (beta chain) was captured by sequencing in a study of CD8 T cells in ankylosing spondylitis. CDR1 is SGHDT and CDR2 is YYEEEE in the germline V gene. The CDR3 is 15 amino acids. The ends were cut back, 7 bases at V and 0 bases at J, with 13 bases in the middle. A note on this clonotype: Its antigen is not known.

TCRdb re-called the 5' RACE reads with MiXCR, one entry per CDR3 protein. The data hold around 450,000 distinct CDR3 sequences, with around 26% observed a single time. General study points: Ankylosing spondylitis blood seemed to carry a telltale TCR beta motif made of eight highly homologous variants. From matched ankylosing spondylitis synovial fluid, disease-linked clones were reportedly recovered at significantly enriched levels.

The origin of this receptor is a male donor with ankylosing spondylitis. The chain joins TRBV5-6 to TRBJ1-4; tentative D call: TRBD1 (6 bases). Sequences were obtained from blood, either unsorted or a sorted T cell fraction (not recorded which). The CDR3 reads CASLEGGSTNEKLFF. CDR3 nucleotides: TGTGCCAGCCTAGAAGGGGGTTCAACTAATGAAAAACTGTTTTTT. Looking up the rest from reference TRBV5-6 and TRBJ1-4 gives the full variable domain: DAGVTQSPTHLIKTRGQQVTLRCSPKSGHDTVSWYQQALGQGPQFIFQYYEEEERQRGNFPDRFSGHQFPNYSSELNVNALLLGDSALYLCASLEGGSTNEKLFFGSGTQLSVL.